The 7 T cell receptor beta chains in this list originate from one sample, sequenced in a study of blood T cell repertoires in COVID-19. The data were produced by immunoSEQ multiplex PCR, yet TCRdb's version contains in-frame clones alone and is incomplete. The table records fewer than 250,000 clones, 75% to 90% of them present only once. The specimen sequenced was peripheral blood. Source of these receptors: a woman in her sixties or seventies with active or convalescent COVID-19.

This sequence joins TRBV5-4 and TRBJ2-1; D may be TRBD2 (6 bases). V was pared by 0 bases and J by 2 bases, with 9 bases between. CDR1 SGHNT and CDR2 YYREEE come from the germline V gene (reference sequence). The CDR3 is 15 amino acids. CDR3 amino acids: CASSLEEGTYNEQFF. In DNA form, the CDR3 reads TGTGCCAGCAGCTTGGAGGAGGGAACCTACAATGAGCAGTTCTTC.

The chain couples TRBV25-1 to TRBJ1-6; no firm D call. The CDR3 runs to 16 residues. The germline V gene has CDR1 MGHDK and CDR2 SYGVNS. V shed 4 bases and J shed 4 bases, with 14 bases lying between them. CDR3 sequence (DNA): TGTGCCAGCAGTGTCGCGGGATTAGGGTATAATTCACCCCTCCACTTT. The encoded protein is CASSVAGLGYNSPLHF. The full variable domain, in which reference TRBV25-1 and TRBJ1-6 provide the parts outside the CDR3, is EADIYQTPRYLVIGTGKKITLECSQTMGHDKMYWYQQDPGMELHLIHYSYGVNSTEKGDLSSESTVSRIRTEHFPLTLESARPSHTSQYLCASSVAGLGYNSPLHFGNGTRLTVT.

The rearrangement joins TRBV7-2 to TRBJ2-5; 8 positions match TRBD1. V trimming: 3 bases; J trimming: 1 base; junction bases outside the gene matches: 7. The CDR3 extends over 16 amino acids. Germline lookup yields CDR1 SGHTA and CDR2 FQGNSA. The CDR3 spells CASSLGTGVSQETQYF. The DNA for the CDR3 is TGTGCCAGCAGCTTGGGGACAGGAGTTTCCCAAGAGACCCAGTACTTC.

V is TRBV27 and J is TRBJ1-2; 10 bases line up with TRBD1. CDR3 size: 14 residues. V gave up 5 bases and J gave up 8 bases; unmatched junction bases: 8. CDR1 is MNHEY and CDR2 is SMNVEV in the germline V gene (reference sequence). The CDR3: CASSPTGGVRGYTF. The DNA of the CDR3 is TGTGCCAGCAGTCCGACAGGGGGCGTTCGGGGCTACACCTTC.

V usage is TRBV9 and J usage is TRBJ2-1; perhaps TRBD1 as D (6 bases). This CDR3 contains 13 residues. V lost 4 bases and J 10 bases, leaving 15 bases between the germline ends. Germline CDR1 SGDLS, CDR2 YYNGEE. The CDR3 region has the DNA TGTGCCAGCAGCCTAACAGGGCTCGGCGAGCAGTTCTTC. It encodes CASSLTGLGEQFF.

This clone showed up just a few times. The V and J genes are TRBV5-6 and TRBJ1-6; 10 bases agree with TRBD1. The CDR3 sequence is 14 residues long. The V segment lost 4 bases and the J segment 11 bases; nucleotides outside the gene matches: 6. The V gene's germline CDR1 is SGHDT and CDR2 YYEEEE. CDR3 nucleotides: TGTGCCAGCAGCAATCTGGACAGGGGGACACCCCTCCACTTT. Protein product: CASSNLDRGTPLHF.

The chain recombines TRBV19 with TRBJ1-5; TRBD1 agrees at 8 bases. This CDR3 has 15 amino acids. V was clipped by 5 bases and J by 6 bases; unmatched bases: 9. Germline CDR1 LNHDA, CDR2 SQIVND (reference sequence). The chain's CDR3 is CASSETGEGSQPQHF. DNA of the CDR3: TGTGCCAGTAGTGAGACAGGGGAAGGGAGTCAGCCCCAGCATTTT. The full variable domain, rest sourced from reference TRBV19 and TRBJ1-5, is DGGITQSPKYLFRKEGQNVTLSCEQNLNHDAMYWYRQDPGQGLRLIYYSQIVNDFQKGDIAEGYSVSREKKESFPLTVTSAQKNPTAFYLCASSETGEGSQPQHFGDGTRLSIL.